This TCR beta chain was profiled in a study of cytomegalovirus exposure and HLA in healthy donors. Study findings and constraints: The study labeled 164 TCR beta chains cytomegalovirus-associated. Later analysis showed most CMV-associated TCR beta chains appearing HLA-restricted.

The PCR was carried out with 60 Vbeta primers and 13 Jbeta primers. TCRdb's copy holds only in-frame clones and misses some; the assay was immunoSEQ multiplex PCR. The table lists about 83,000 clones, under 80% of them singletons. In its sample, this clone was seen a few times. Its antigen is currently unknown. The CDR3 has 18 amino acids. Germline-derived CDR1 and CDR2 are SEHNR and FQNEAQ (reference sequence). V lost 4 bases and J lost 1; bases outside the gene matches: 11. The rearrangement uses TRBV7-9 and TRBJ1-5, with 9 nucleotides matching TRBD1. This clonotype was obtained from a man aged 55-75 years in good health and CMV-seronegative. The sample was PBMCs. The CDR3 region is CASSWWTGVGGSNQPQHF. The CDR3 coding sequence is TGTGCCAGCAGCTGGTGGACAGGGGTTGGTGGAAGCAATCAGCCCCAGCATTTT.